The 14 T cell receptor beta chains below come from one sample, sequenced in a study of graft-versus-host responses after intestinal transplantation. These receptors are not linked to any known antigen. TCRdb keeps only in-frame clones here, not all; method: immunoSEQ multiplex PCR. The data show roughly 120,000 clones, about 95% seen once. Sequencing used unstimulated CD8+ T cells sorted from spleen or lymph node cells, obtained before intestinal transplant. These receptors were taken from a human donor who received an intestinal transplant.

CDR3 residues: CASSQDKHRDEKLFF. The CDR3, as DNA: TGTGCCAGCAGCCAAGATAAACACCGTGATGAAAAACTGTTTTTT. This rearrangement joins TRBV14 to TRBJ1-4; D is undetermined. Germline lookup yields CDR1 SGHDN and CDR2 FVKESK. Trimming left V 0 bases short and J 6 bases short, with 11 bases between. There are 15 residues in the CDR3. The full variable domain, in which reference TRBV14 and TRBJ1-4 provide the parts outside the CDR3, is EAGVTQFPSHSVIEKGQTVTLRCDPISGHDNLYWYRRVMGKEIKFLLHFVKESKQDESGMPNNRFLAERTGGTYSTLKVQPAELEDSGVYFCASSQDKHRDEKLFFGSGTQLSVL.

V and J are TRBV28 and TRBJ1-2; TRBD1 might be the D (5 bases). The V end lost 1 base, the J end lost 4 bases, and 25 bases lay between the germline ends. The CDR3 covers 19 residues. The germline gives CDR1 MDHEN, CDR2 SYDVKM. CDR3 amino acids: CASSLFSTGRRTRGYGYTF. The CDR3 DNA sequence: TGTGCCAGCAGTTTATTTTCGACTGGGCGCCGGACGAGGGGCTATGGCTACACCTTC.

J is TRBJ2-1 and V is TRBV28; D possibly corresponds to TRBD2 (5 bases). Germline CDR1 and CDR2: MDHEN and SYDVKM. The CDR3 covers 12 residues. V was trimmed by 7 bases and J by 5 bases, leaving 9 bases between them. CDR3 region: CASNLEDNEQFF. CDR3 DNA sequence: TGTGCCAGCAACCTGGAGGACAATGAGCAGTTCTTC.

The rearrangement joins TRBV6-4 to TRBJ2-1, with 9 bases identical to TRBD2. The CDR3 is made up of 16 amino acids. Unmatched junction bases numbered 7, after V lost 0 bases and J lost 7 bases. Germline loops: CDR1 MRHNA, CDR2 SNTAGT. The CDR3, as DNA: TGTGCCAGCAGTGACTCTGCTAGCGGGGTGTTGAATGAGCAGTTCTTC. It yields the protein CASSDSASGVLNEQFF.

The rearrangement uses TRBV28 and TRBJ2-1; 7 nucleotides align to TRBD2. This CDR3 comprises 17 residues. V lost 3 bases, J lost 4 bases, and 12 bases stayed unmatched. Looked up from germline, CDR1 is MDHEN and CDR2 is SYDVKM. The CDR3 DNA follows: TGTGCCAGCAGTTTGCCAGAGAGACTAGCACGGTACAATGAGCAGTTCTTC. It translates to CASSLPERLARYNEQFF.

This rearrangement joins TRBV6-6 to TRBJ2-7; 7 bases match TRBD2. The V and J ends lost 2 bases and 0 bases, in that order; junction bases with no gene match: 4. The CDR3 loop spans 15 amino acids. Germline V CDR1 and CDR2: MNHNY, SVGAGI (reference sequence). CDR3: CASSYEGGSSYEQYF. CDR3 nucleotide sequence: TGTGCCAGCAGTTACGAGGGCGGGAGCTCCTACGAGCAGTACTTC.

The V call is TRBV5-6, the J call TRBJ2-1, with D perhaps TRBD2 (5 bases). CDR1 SGHDT and CDR2 YYEEEE come from the germline V gene. The CDR3 extends over 13 amino acids. Between the trimmed V and J ends, which lost 0 bases and 8 bases, there was a span of 9 bases. This CDR3 reads CASSLGTGDEQFF. The CDR3 DNA is TGTGCCAGCAGCTTGGGGACCGGGGATGAGCAGTTCTTC.

The chain joins TRBV5-6 to TRBJ2-7; perhaps TRBD1 as D (5 bases). Germline values: CDR1 SGHDT, CDR2 YYEEEE. The ends were cut back, 4 bases at V and 3 bases at J, with 14 bases in the middle. The CDR3 length is 14 residues. CDR3 bases: TGTGCCAGCAGCCGACGGACAAAAAGCTACGAGCAGTACTTC. Its protein is CASSRRTKSYEQYF.

The V gene is TRBV5-6, the J gene TRBJ1-4; no clear D. The V gene's germline CDR1 is SGHDT and CDR2 YYEEEE. V was pared by 4 bases and J by 3 bases, with 19 bases between. There are 17 residues in the CDR3. The CDR3 is CASSVGSLFVANEKLFF. The CDR3 DNA reads TGTGCCAGCAGCGTGGGCTCGTTGTTTGTGGCTAATGAAAAACTGTTTTTT.

The rearrangement joins TRBV5-6 to TRBJ2-7; either TRBD1 or TRBD2 may supply D (6 bases each). Germline-derived CDR1 and CDR2 are SGHDT and YYEEEE. This CDR3 has 14 amino acids. V lost 4 bases to trimming and J lost 2 bases, with 13 bases between them. The CDR3 region is CASSTGRKTYEQYF. The DNA of the CDR3 is TGTGCCAGCAGCACAGGGAGGAAAACCTACGAGCAGTACTTC.

The gene calls are TRBV5-4 and TRBJ2-4; tentatively, D is TRBD2 (5 bases). The CDR3 length is 14 residues. Germline CDR1 is SGHNT and CDR2 is YYREEE (reference sequence). V was trimmed by 4 bases and J by 10 bases, leaving 18 bases between them. The CDR3 sequence: CASSLLGETSIQYF. CDR3 DNA: TGTGCCAGCAGCCTCCTGGGAGAGACCTCAATTCAGTACTTC.

The rearrangement joins TRBV11-1 to TRBJ2-1; TRBD2 matches 13 bases. CDR1 and CDR2 (germline): SGHAT, FQDESV (reference sequence). V shed 5 bases and J 7 bases; nucleotides not matched to a gene: 8. This CDR3 has 16 amino acids. The CDR3 sequence is CASSTRTSGSENEQFF. The CDR3 DNA follows: TGTGCCAGCAGCACTAGGACTAGCGGGAGTGAAAATGAGCAGTTCTTC.

The chain combines TRBV6-1 with TRBJ1-1; D not resolved. The CDR3 covers 10 residues. V shed 6 bases and J shed 3 bases, with 2 bases lying between them. Per the germline V gene, CDR1 is MNHNS and CDR2 is SASEGT. In nucleotides, the CDR3 is TGTGCCAGCAGGGACACTGAAGCTTTCTTT. Translated, it gives CASRDTEAFF.

This sequence joins TRBV27 and TRBJ1-5; possibly TRBD1 for D (6 bases). Germline CDR1 and CDR2: MNHEY and SMNVEV (reference sequence). Between the trimmed V and J ends, which lost 3 bases and 4 bases, there was a span of 10 bases. The CDR3 covers 14 residues. CDR3 protein: CASSLRGGNQPQHF. Here the CDR3 DNA reads TGTGCCAGCAGTTTGCGAGGGGGAAATCAGCCCCAGCATTTT.